The present T cell receptor beta chain was sequenced within a study of T cell clones after liver transplantation. About this clone itself: The antigen is unknown. The junction does not match germline at one end; this may be a read error.

Some clones are missing from TCRdb's copy, which holds only in-frame ones; the method was immunoSEQ multiplex PCR. The data hold 65,000 to 80,000 clones, with about 80% observed a single time. Notes on the study in general: Graft donor-reactive T cells may have migrated into the graft rather than being deleted.

This CDR3 comprises 15 residues. The germline V gene encodes CDR1 GTSNPN and CDR2 SVGIG (reference sequence). The clonotype was recovered from a human donor who received a liver transplant. This chain joins TRBV30 and TRBJ1-3; 7 bases map to TRBD1. The input for sequencing was CD4+ T cells from blood, taken before liver transplant. For the CDR3, the DNA is TGTGCCTGGAGGCAGGGACAGTCGCGGGGAAGCACCATATATTTT. As protein: CAWRQGQSRGSTIYF.